A single sample is the source of the 4 T cell receptor beta chains below, sequenced in a study of CD4 and CD8 cells across lung adenocarcinoma regions. From the PCR reads, TCRdb called clonotypes with MiXCR, one entry per CDR3 protein. Here the sample spans more than 9,500 distinct CDR3 sequences, around half being singletons. The sample consisted of CD8+ T cells from the margin of a lung tumor. Every receptor here comes from a female donor with lung adenocarcinoma. The CD4 and CD8 labels of this study may be unreliable.

In this sample, this clonotype turned up many times. This chain connects TRBV7-6 to TRBJ2-2; 8 bases match TRBD1. This CDR3 region has 13 residues. With 9 bases clipped from V and 3 bases from J, the junction kept 3 bases outside the gene matches. The V gene's germline CDR1 is SGHVS and CDR2 FNYEAQ. The CDR3 DNA is TGTGCCAGTCAGGGGGCACACACCGGGGAGCTGTTTTTT. Translating it yields CASQGAHTGELFF.

The V and J genes are TRBV12-3 or TRBV12-4 and TRBJ2-5, with D unresolved. The CDR3 sequence is 11 residues long. V was pared by 6 bases and J by 2 bases, with 4 bases between. The CDR3 reads CASRYQETQYF. CDR3 sequence (DNA): TGTGCCAGCAGATATCAAGAGACCCAGTACTTC.

This clonotype is labeled as medium-sized. The chain is built from TRBV6-1 and TRBJ2-3, with TRBD1 matching over 7 bases. V lost 7 bases and J lost 0; bases outside the gene matches: 19. CDR3 length: 19 amino acids. In germline, CDR1 is MNHNS, CDR2 SASEGT. The CDR3 DNA reads TGTGCCAGCATGGCCGGACAGGCCAAATACTTTACTAGCACAGATACGCAGTATTTT. This translates into CASMAGQAKYFTSTDTQYF.

Turning to this clonotype: A much larger clone is a single base away; this may be a read error. The rearrangement links TRBV6-5 to TRBJ2-1; 12 nucleotides line up with TRBD1. There are 17 residues in the CDR3. The V gene end was trimmed by 0 bases and the J gene end by 13 bases; junction bases not matched to a gene: 13. Germline CDR1 MNHEY, CDR2 SVGAGI. The CDR3 DNA reads as TGTGCCAGCAGTTACTCGCCGGGACAGGGGGCGGGGGAGACCCAGTTCTTC. It translates to CASSYSPGQGAGETQFF.